This TCR beta chain came from a study of Graves' ophthalmopathy and Graves' hyperthyroidism (dated by TCRdb to 2017 to 2018). Regarding the complete study: Peripheral blood was collected at initial diagnosis, prior to any treatment. The independent validation cohort included some 19 hyperthyroidism patients plus 17 patients who later progressed from hyperthyroidism to ophthalmopathy. To explore V-J signatures distinguishing ophthalmopathy from hyperthyroidism, a discovery set of around 97 patients (roughly 45 ophthalmopathy, about 57 stable hyperthyroidism) was enrolled. TCR beta repertoire signatures were used to distinguish Graves' ophthalmopathy from Graves' hyperthyroidism and to predict progression to ophthalmopathy. In roughly 6 hyperthyroidism patients, the T-cell repertoire of thyroid tissue was compared with the T-cell repertoire of blood. In total, over 130 blood samples were TCR-sequenced: approximately 42 ophthalmopathy, roughly 80 hyperthyroidism and some 17 hyperthyroidism-to-ophthalmopathy patients. Following sample collection, hyperthyroidism patients were given methimazole at a starting dose of 30 mg daily, and ophthalmopathy patients were given high-dose intravenous methylprednisolone.

This clonotype was recorded at least ten times. What this receptor recognizes is not known. Base-call qualities are not available, and no considerably larger clone is one nucleotide away. Broad study findings and their caveats: Most expanded thyroid clonotypes with frequency above 0.001 were also detected in blood, suggesting blood repertoires may reflect the thyroid immune response. The 13-signature model separated ophthalmopathy from stable hyperthyroidism with approximately 90% sensitivity and roughly 84% specificity in cross-validation, and 80%/75% in the test set. Sample size was not predetermined statistically, and investigators were not blinded to group allocation. In validation, the model predicted ophthalmopathy progression with about 71% sensitivity and 72.22% specificity; approximately 12 predicted patients were CT-confirmed with GO in a median of 6.5 months.

For repertoire sequencing, the TCR beta CDR3 regions were amplified from RNA transcripts. HTBI primers and the Qiagen OneStep RT-PCR kit were used in a first-round RT-PCR, which was followed by a second-round multiplex PCR, size selection and purification. Libraries were sequenced paired-end with 100 bp reads on an Illumina HiSeq2000. On the authors' methods: Reads were processed with SOAPnuke, discarding reads with adapters, uncalled bases, mean Phred below 15, or no exact constant-primer or identifier match. COPE v1.2.5 was used to merge high-quality paired reads. Unique nucleotide sequences were defined as clonotypes and aligned to IMGT TRB V, D and J references using MiTCR v1.1. Only V-J combinations with frequency above 0.0001 were analysed, covering 99% to 99.2% of repertoires. For each V-J combination, a TCR clonal expansion and chaos score was defined as F50 clonal expansion divided by the chaos observed in the TCRdist matrix. Welch's t-statistics and random forest were used to narrow the features down to 10 to 15 V-J combinations, which were then fed into a naive Bayes classifier. Thyroid-blood repertoire similarity was quantified with the Morisita-Horn index. The public sequencing data were trimmed at Q25 with fastp and processed into clonotypes with MiXCR by TCRdb, which kept only in-frame beta chains. Merged by CDR3 protein, the rows form single entries marked with the most common genes and DNA. These V and J calls are TCRdb output, not the study's own analysis. The table for this sample lists fewer than 350,000 distinct CDR3 sequences; roughly 15% of them were counted only once. In total, the top ten clones hold more than 9% of the sample.

The ophthalmopathy patients had moderately to severely active disease, with a Clinical Activity Score of 3 or higher, a NOSPECS grade of 4 or higher, and a disease duration of less than 3 months. Patients were excluded if they had other autoimmune diseases, uncontrolled infections, pregnancy or lactation. Diagnosis relied on clinical symptoms, serum thyroxine, TRAb, thyroid ultrasound and orbital computed tomography. Using Ficoll-Paque density gradient centrifugation, PBMCs were isolated from less than 13 ml of fresh peripheral blood. Trizol reagent was used to extract the total RNA, and its quality was then checked on an Agilent 2100 Bioanalyzer. The V end gives up 3 bases and the J end 3 bases, leaving 6 bases in the junction not matched to a gene. The CDR3 goes from the cysteine to the phenylalanine over 15 residues. The only DNA kept is the CDR3, 45 bases in frame from the first base.

The chain links TRBV12-3 or TRBV12-4 with TRBJ2-7, with 9 middle bases fitting TRBD2. Specimen: peripheral blood. The TCR was taken from an adult man with Graves' ophthalmopathy. CDR3 region: CASSFSLAGYYEQYF. The DNA sequence is TGTGCCAGCAGTTTTTCGCTAGCGGGGTACTACGAGCAGTACTTC.